The 24 T cell receptor beta chains below come from one sample, sequenced in a study of CD8 T cells in ankylosing spondylitis. MiXCR, applied by TCRdb to the 5' RACE reads, yields one record per CDR3 protein. The profile covers some 240,000 distinct CDR3 sequences, with about 24% appearing a single time and more than 0.6% taken by the ten largest. The source material was blood, either unsorted or a sorted T cell fraction (not recorded which). The source is a male donor with ankylosing spondylitis or in good health (not recorded which).

The V call is TRBV5-1, the J call TRBJ2-5, with a weak D call TRBD2 (6 bases). V shed 6 bases and J shed 4 bases, with 16 bases lying between them. This CDR3 is built from 14 residues. Looked up from germline, CDR1 is SGHRS and CDR2 is YFSETQ. The CDR3 DNA follows: TGCGCCAGCACATGGGCGGGGCGCGGAGAGACCCAGTACTTC. It specifies CASTWAGRGETQYF.

The rearrangement joins TRBV20-1 to TRBJ2-2, with TRBD1 identical over 7 bases. With 3 bases clipped from V and 4 bases from J, the junction kept 8 bases outside the gene matches. The CDR3 runs to 15 residues. The germline gives CDR1 DFQATT, CDR2 SNEGSKA (reference sequence). The DNA for the CDR3 is TGCAGTGCTAGGGGACAGCCCGCCGCCACCGGGGAGCTGTTTTTT. The encoded protein is CSARGQPAATGELFF.

This chain links TRBV20-1 with TRBJ2-2, with D perhaps matching TRBD1 or TRBD2 (5 bases each). The CDR3 contains 15 residues. V lost 6 bases and J lost 5, with 19 bases in between. Germline V lookup: CDR1 DFQATT, CDR2 SNEGSKA (reference sequence). The CDR3 here is CSARQTGRGTGELFF. In nucleotides, the CDR3 is TGCAGTGCGCGCCAAACGGGACGTGGTACCGGGGAGCTGTTTTTT.

The chain links TRBV12-3 or TRBV12-4 to TRBJ1-2; D gene uncertain. The CDR3 consists of 12 residues. V was trimmed by 5 bases and J by 7 bases, leaving 11 bases between them. For the CDR3, the DNA is TGTGCCAGCAGTCCCTACCGGTCTGGCTACACCTTC. Protein: CASSPYRSGYTF.

V and J are TRBV20-1 and TRBJ2-5; weak D call: TRBD2 (7 bases). The CDR3 extends over 12 amino acids. Trimming pared 5 bases from V and 5 bases from J, leaving 12 bases between. CDR1 and CDR2 from the germline V gene are DFQATT and SNEGSKA (reference sequence). CDR3 coding DNA: TGCAGTGCTCCGAGGGGGGGTGAGACCCAGTACTTC. This gives the protein CSAPRGGETQYF.

This clonotype has more than one count but fewer than ten. The rearrangement joins TRBV20-1 to TRBJ2-7; TRBD1 matches at 8 bases. CDR1 is DFQATT and CDR2 is SNEGSKA in the germline V gene (reference sequence). The CDR3 covers 14 residues. After removal of 4 bases from V and 0 bases from J, the junction contained 5 bases not matched to a gene. The CDR3 DNA reads TGCAGTGCTAAGGTTGGGACAGGCTCCTACGAGCAGTACTTC. It encodes CSAKVGTGSYEQYF.

For this clonotype: Just one base apart from a much larger clone, this may be a read error. The rearrangement joins TRBV15 to TRBJ2-1; tentative D call: TRBD2 (6 bases). This CDR3 comprises 14 residues. Deletions cut 0 bases from V and 10 bases from J, with 13 bases between. Germline loops: CDR1 LNHNV, CDR2 YYDKDF (reference sequence). In DNA form, the CDR3 reads TGTGCCACCAGCAGAGATTTGTCGGGGGTGGAGCAGTTCTTC. This sequence encodes CATSRDLSGVEQFF.

This clonotype was seen repeatedly, ten times or more. Here the CDR3 reads CASRPGLGDEQFF. The CDR3 DNA follows: TGCGCCAGCAGACCCGGACTGGGGGATGAGCAGTTCTTC. The rearrangement links TRBV5-1 to TRBJ2-1; D is tentatively TRBD1 or TRBD2 (5 bases each). From germline, CDR1 is SGHRS and CDR2 YFSETQ. This CDR3 is built from 13 residues. Trimming pared 5 bases from V and 8 bases from J, leaving 14 bases between.

The gene calls are TRBV6-1 and TRBJ2-1; 10 positions match TRBD2. This CDR3 comprises 13 residues. The germline gives CDR1 MNHNS, CDR2 SASEGT. This CDR3 is CAIKERGGGEQFF. CDR3 DNA: TGTGCGATAAAGGAGCGGGGGGGTGGTGAGCAGTTCTTC.

The V and J genes are TRBV12-3 or TRBV12-4 and TRBJ2-5; TRBD1 is a possible D gene (6 bases). V lost 7 bases to trimming and J lost 2 bases, with 14 bases between them. CDR3 length equals 14 residues. CDR3 region: CASTLYRAQETQYF. Here the CDR3 DNA reads TGTGCCAGCACCCTCTACAGGGCGCAAGAGACCCAGTACTTC.

This clonotype was seen repeatedly, ten times or more. The rearrangement uses TRBV7-9 and TRBJ2-3; TRBD1 matches 9 bases. Germline assignment: CDR1 SEHNR and CDR2 FQNEAQ (reference sequence). With V trimmed by 5 bases and J by 5 bases, 11 bases remained unmatched. This CDR3 spans 16 amino acids. CDR3 DNA sequence: TGTGCCAGCAGCCGTCGTGACAGGGGGAGGGTAGATACGCAGTATTTT. Translating it yields CASSRRDRGRVDTQYF.

The rearrangement links TRBV10-1 to TRBJ1-1; TRBD1 matches 7 bases. The CDR3 length is 12 residues. Germline trimming cut 6 bases from V and 7 bases from J; bases unmatched to any gene: 5. Per germline, CDR1 WNHNN and CDR2 SYGVQD (reference sequence). CDR3 loop: CASRTAGGEAFF. In nucleotides, the CDR3 is TGCGCCAGCAGAACTGCAGGGGGTGAAGCTTTCTTT.

Ten or more counts support this clonotype. The gene calls are TRBV13 and TRBJ2-1; D is perhaps TRBD1 (7 bases). Trimming stripped 3 bases from V and 9 bases from J, with 15 bases between. This CDR3 region has 14 residues. Germline lookup yields CDR1 PRHDT and CDR2 FYEKMQ (reference sequence). CDR3 protein: CASSFGQAGGEQFF. The CDR3 region has the DNA TGTGCCAGCAGCTTCGGACAGGCCGGGGGTGAGCAGTTCTTC.

J is TRBJ1-1 and V is TRBV20-1, with 7 bases matching TRBD1. The CDR3 consists of 12 residues. V was clipped by 3 bases and J by 9 bases; unmatched bases: 7. Germline CDR1 is DFQATT and CDR2 is SNEGSKA (reference sequence). The CDR3 protein is CSARGQSLKAFF. The DNA of the CDR3 is TGCAGTGCTAGGGGACAGTCATTAAAAGCTTTCTTT.

V is TRBV6-5 and J is TRBJ2-3; D gene uncertain. Germline lookup yields CDR1 MNHEY and CDR2 SVGAGI. CDR3 length: 12 amino acids. V was pared by 8 bases and J by 6 bases, with 12 bases between. The CDR3 reads CASGIARDTQYF. The CDR3 region has the DNA TGTGCCAGCGGAATTGCGAGGGATACGCAGTATTTT.

Ten or more counts support this clonotype. This chain links TRBV20-1 with TRBJ2-7, with D tentatively TRBD1 or TRBD2 (5 bases each). From germline, CDR1 is DFQATT and CDR2 SNEGSKA (reference sequence). CDR3 length: 12 residues. V was shortened by 5 bases and J by 4 bases, with 12 bases between the two germline ends. The CDR3 bases are TGCAGTGCTCCCCTTGGGGGTTACGAGCAGTACTTC. Translation gives CSAPLGGYEQYF.

V and J are TRBV6-5 and TRBJ1-1, with a possible D match to TRBD1 (5 bases). CDR1 is MNHEY and CDR2 is SVGAGI in the germline V gene. The germline V and J ends were trimmed by 0 bases and 7 bases, with 6 bases remaining between them. This CDR3 contains 12 residues. The CDR3: CASSYSGGEAFF. CDR3 nucleotide sequence: TGTGCCAGCAGTTACTCGGGGGGTGAAGCTTTCTTT.

This clonotype was picked up a small number of times. A read error may account for a junction end that differs from germline. The chain employs TRBV5-5 and TRBJ2-5; 7 bases are a match to TRBD1. Germline V lookup: CDR1 SGHKS, CDR2 YYEKEE (reference sequence). This CDR3 spans 14 amino acids. The CDR3 is CASTLTGNGETQYF. The DNA of the CDR3 is TGTGCCAGCACCTTGACAGGGAACGGAGAGACCCAGTACTTC.

V gene TRBV12-3 or TRBV12-4 combines with J gene TRBJ1-4; D gene ambiguous. The ends were cut back, 6 bases at V and 7 bases at J, with 12 bases in the middle. The CDR3 has 13 amino acids. The DNA for the CDR3 is TGTGCCAGCAGCGGTGACAAAACTGAAAAACTGTTTTTT. The encoded protein is CASSGDKTEKLFF.

This clonotype occurred a few times. This rearrangement joins TRBV20-1 to TRBJ2-7, with 12 bases identical to TRBD2. Germline assignment: CDR1 DFQATT and CDR2 SNEGSKA (reference sequence). Trimming removed 4 bases from V and 3 bases from J; junction bases left unmatched: 10. The CDR3 length is 16 residues. The CDR3 nucleotides are TGCAGTGCTACCCTCGGACTAGCGGGGACCAACTACGAGCAGTACTTC. Protein sequence: CSATLGLAGTNYEQYF.

The chain joins TRBV20-1 to TRBJ1-2, with unresolved D. The CDR3 consists of 14 residues. Germline V lookup: CDR1 DFQATT, CDR2 SNEGSKA (reference sequence). V gave up 0 bases and J gave up 0 bases, with 8 bases separating them. The CDR3 sequence is CSARDLKSNYGYTF. DNA for the CDR3: TGCAGTGCTAGAGATCTCAAGTCTAACTATGGCTACACCTTC.

A remark on this clonotype: The junction departs from germline at one end; a sequencing error may be responsible. This chain joins TRBV20-1 and TRBJ2-1; 10 bases are shared with TRBD2. The CDR3 length is 15 residues. Germline V lookup: CDR1 DFQATT, CDR2 SNEGSKA (reference sequence). The CDR3 loop reads CSAREVAGGGNDQFF. CDR3 nucleotides: TGCAGTGCTAGAGAGGTAGCGGGGGGTGGGAATGATCAGTTCTTC.

The J gene is TRBJ2-3, the V gene TRBV10-1; the D gene is possibly TRBD2 (5 bases). Germline assignment: CDR1 WNHNN and CDR2 SYGVQD (reference sequence). CDR3 length equals 17 residues. V was cut by 6 bases and J by 0 bases, with 19 bases left in between. CDR3 amino acids: CASSPQTGSPSTDTQYF. The CDR3 nucleotides read TGCGCCAGCAGCCCACAAACGGGATCCCCAAGCACAGATACGCAGTATTTT.

The chain has TRBV7-2 and TRBJ2-1; TRBD1 aligns across 9 bases. This CDR3 region has 13 residues. Germline V gene sequence: CDR1 SGHTA, CDR2 FQGNSA. Trimming cost V 3 bases and J 9 bases; bases outside gene matches: 3. This chain's CDR3 is CASSLDRGTEQFF. CDR3 coding DNA: TGTGCCAGCAGCTTGGACAGGGGCACTGAGCAGTTCTTC.